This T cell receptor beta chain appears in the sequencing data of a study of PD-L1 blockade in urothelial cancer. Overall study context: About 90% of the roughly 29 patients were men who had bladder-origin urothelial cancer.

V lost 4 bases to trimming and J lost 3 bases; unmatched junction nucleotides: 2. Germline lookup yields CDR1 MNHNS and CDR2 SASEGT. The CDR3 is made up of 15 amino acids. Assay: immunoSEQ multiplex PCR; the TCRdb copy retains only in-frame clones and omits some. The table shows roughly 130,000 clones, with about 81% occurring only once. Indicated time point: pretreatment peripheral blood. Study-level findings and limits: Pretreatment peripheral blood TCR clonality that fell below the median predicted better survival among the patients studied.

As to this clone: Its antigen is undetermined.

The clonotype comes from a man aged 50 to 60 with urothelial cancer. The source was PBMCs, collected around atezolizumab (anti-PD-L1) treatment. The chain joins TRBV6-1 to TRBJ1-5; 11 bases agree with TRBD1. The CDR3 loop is CASSGDRGSNQPQHF. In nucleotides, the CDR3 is TGTGCCAGCAGTGGGGACAGGGGGTCCAATCAGCCCCAGCATTTT.